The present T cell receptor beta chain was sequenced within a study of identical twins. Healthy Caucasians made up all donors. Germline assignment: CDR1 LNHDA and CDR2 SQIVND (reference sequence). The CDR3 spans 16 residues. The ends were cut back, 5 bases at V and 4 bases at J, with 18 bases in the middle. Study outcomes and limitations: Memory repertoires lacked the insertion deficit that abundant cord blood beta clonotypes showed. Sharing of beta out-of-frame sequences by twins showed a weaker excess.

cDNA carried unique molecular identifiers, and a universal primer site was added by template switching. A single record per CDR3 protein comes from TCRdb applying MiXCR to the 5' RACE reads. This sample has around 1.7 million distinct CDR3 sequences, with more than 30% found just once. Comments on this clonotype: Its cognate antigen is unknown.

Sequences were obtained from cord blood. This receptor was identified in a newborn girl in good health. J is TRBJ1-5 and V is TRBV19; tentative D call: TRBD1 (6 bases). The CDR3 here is CASSPSKDRLNQPQHF. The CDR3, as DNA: TGTGCCAGTAGTCCCTCGAAAGACAGGCTGAATCAGCCCCAGCATTTT.